The rows below give T cell receptor beta chains drawn from one sample of a study of blood T cell repertoires in COVID-19. The table came from immunoSEQ multiplex PCR; TCRdb's copy has only in-frame clones and leaves some out. The sample has about 190,000 clones; 82% are singletons. The sample taken for sequencing was peripheral blood. The receptors were gathered from a woman aged 55-69 years with COVID-19, enrolled during active disease. CDR3s include the opening cysteine and the closing phenylalanine or tryptophan. A D gene is named only where the DNA matches it firmly. Not all rows give a size; the values are once, few, many and, for expanded clones, a class.

V: TRBV2
D: TRBD1
size: -
J: TRBJ1-5
CDR3: CASTAGTGSNQPQHF
DNA: TGTGCCAGCACCGCGGGGACAGGAAGCAATCAGCCCCAGCATTTT

V: TRBV5-6
D: -
size: -
J: TRBJ2-5
CDR3: CASSLEGARGLSQYF
DNA: TGTGCCAGCAGCTTGGAAGGGGCACGAGGATTGTCCCAGTACTTC

V: TRBV12-5
D: -
size: -
J: TRBJ1-1
CDR3: CASGLEVQGGKEAFF
DNA: TGTGCTAGTGGTTTGGAAGTGCAGGGTGGGAAGGAAGCTTTCTTT

V: TRBV13
D: TRBD2
size: -
J: TRBJ2-1
CDR3: CASSSWTSGTNPNEQFF
DNA: TGTGCCAGCAGCTCCTGGACTAGCGGGACTAATCCGAATGAGCAGTTCTTC

V: TRBV9
D: TRBD1
size: -
J: TRBJ2-6
CDR3: CASWRQGRANVLTF
DNA: TGTGCCAGCTGGCGACAGGGTAGGGCCAACGTCCTGACTTTC

V: TRBV5-4
D: -
size: -
J: TRBJ2-5
CDR3: CASSQGRLASYETQYF
DNA: TGTGCCAGCAGCCAGGGGAGACTAGCCTCGTACGAGACCCAGTACTTC

V: TRBV6-5
D: TRBD1
size: -
J: TRBJ2-3
CDR3: CASSRRQGTQYF
DNA: TGTGCCAGCAGCCGCAGACAGGGTACGCAGTATTTT

V: TRBV5-1
D: -
size: -
J: TRBJ1-4
CDR3: CASSLDGFPNEKLFF
DNA: TGCGCCAGCAGCTTGGACGGGTTCCCTAATGAAAAACTGTTTTTT

V: TRBV4-1
D: -
size: -
J: TRBJ1-5
CDR3: CASSRGGTGPHQPQHF
DNA: TGCGCCAGCAGCCGCGGCGGGACGGGGCCACACCAGCCCCAGCATTTT

V: TRBV2
D: TRBD1
size: -
J: TRBJ1-5
CDR3: CASRDRVGNQPQHF
DNA: TGTGCCAGCAGGGACAGGGTGGGCAATCAGCCCCAGCATTTT

V: TRBV12-3/TRBV12-4
D: -
size: -
J: TRBJ1-2
CDR3: CASGTGFNYGYTF
DNA: TGTGCCAGCGGTACAGGTTTTAACTATGGCTACACCTTC

V: TRBV6-5
D: TRBD1
size: -
J: TRBJ1-1
CDR3: CASSYWQGGNTEAFF
DNA: TGTGCCAGCAGTTACTGGCAGGGGGGGAACACTGAAGCTTTCTTT

V: TRBV2
D: -
size: -
J: TRBJ1-2
CDR3: CASLPPRANTGYTF
DNA: TGTGCCAGCCTACCGCCCAGGGCAAACACTGGCTACACCTTC

V: TRBV6-1
D: -
size: -
J: TRBJ2-3
CDR3: CASSETYSTDTQYF
DNA: TGTGCCAGCAGTGAGACTTATAGCACAGATACGCAGTATTTT

V: TRBV5-1
D: TRBD1
size: -
J: TRBJ2-3
CDR3: CASSLDGTVTDTQYF
DNA: TGCGCCAGCAGCTTGGACGGGACAGTCACAGATACGCAGTATTTT

V: TRBV2
D: TRBD1
size: -
J: TRBJ1-4
CDR3: CASSGGTGDEKLFF
DNA: TGTGCCAGCAGTGGAGGGACAGGGGATGAAAAACTGTTTTTT

V: TRBV13
D: -
size: -
J: TRBJ1-3
CDR3: CASSRDSLGRNTIYF
DNA: TGTGCCAGCAGTCGGGACTCACTTGGTAGAAACACCATATATTTT

V: TRBV19
D: -
size: -
J: TRBJ2-7
CDR3: CASSNTGEGEQYF
DNA: TGTGCCAGTAGTAATACGGGAGAGGGAGAGCAGTACTTC

V: TRBV9
D: -
size: -
J: TRBJ1-3
CDR3: CASSARPEATGNTIYF
DNA: TGTGCCAGCAGCGCGCGGCCCGAGGCAACTGGAAACACCATATATTTT

V: TRBV19
D: -
size: -
J: TRBJ2-7
CDR3: CASTARRRSGYEQYF
DNA: TGTGCCAGTACCGCTCGGAGGAGAAGTGGATACGAGCAGTACTTC

V: TRBV9
D: TRBD1
size: -
J: TRBJ1-1
CDR3: CASSVNGQEEAFF
DNA: TGTGCCAGCAGCGTTAACGGACAGGAGGAAGCTTTCTTT

V: TRBV5-6
D: TRBD1
size: -
J: TRBJ1-5
CDR3: CASSRTGASNQPQHF
DNA: TGTGCCAGCAGCCGGACAGGGGCTAGCAATCAGCCCCAGCATTTT

V: TRBV4-3
D: -
size: -
J: TRBJ1-1
CDR3: CASSQDRGRNTEAFF
DNA: TGCGCCAGCAGCCAAGATCGGGGAAGGAACACTGAAGCTTTCTTT

V: TRBV24-1
D: TRBD1
size: -
J: TRBJ1-5
CDR3: CATSETSQGYNQPQHF
DNA: TGTGCCACCAGTGAGACCTCACAGGGGTACAATCAGCCCCAGCATTTT

V: TRBV19
D: -
size: -
J: TRBJ2-3
CDR3: CASSIGPGMRTDTQYF
DNA: TGTGCCAGTAGTATAGGGCCAGGGATGAGGACAGATACGCAGTATTTT

V: TRBV5-5
D: -
size: once
J: TRBJ1-6
CDR3: CASSFDPGRNSPLHF
DNA: TGTGCCAGCAGCTTCGACCCAGGGCGGAATTCACCCCTCCACTTT

V: TRBV10-3
D: -
size: once
J: TRBJ2-2
CDR3: CAISTSPANTGELFF
DNA: TGTGCCATCAGTACTAGCCCCGCGAACACCGGGGAGCTGTTTTTT

V: TRBV19
D: TRBD2
size: -
J: TRBJ2-2
CDR3: CASRVAGAAGELFF
DNA: TGTGCCAGTAGAGTAGCGGGAGCGGCCGGGGAGCTGTTTTTT

V: TRBV20-1
D: TRBD2
size: -
J: TRBJ2-3
CDR3: CSASRPGLAGGPTDTQYF
DNA: TGCAGTGCTAGTAGACCGGGACTAGCGGGGGGACCCACAGATACGCAGTATTTT

V: TRBV20-1
D: TRBD1
size: -
J: TRBJ1-2
CDR3: CSASILGQVANNYGYTF
DNA: TGCAGTGCTAGTATATTGGGACAGGTCGCGAATAACTATGGCTACACCTTC

V: TRBV27
D: TRBD2
size: -
J: TRBJ2-1
CDR3: CASSPSGDFYNEQFF
DNA: TGTGCCAGCAGTCCAAGCGGGGATTTCTACAATGAGCAGTTCTTC

V: TRBV15
D: TRBD2
size: -
J: TRBJ2-1
CDR3: CATSGGLAGVVNEQFF
DNA: TGTGCCACCAGCGGGGGTCTAGCGGGAGTAGTGAATGAGCAGTTCTTC

V: TRBV4-1
D: -
size: -
J: TRBJ1-1
CDR3: CASSQGPGVNTEAFF
DNA: TGCGCCAGCAGCCAAGGCCCGGGGGTGAACACTGAAGCTTTCTTT

V: TRBV4-3
D: -
size: many
J: TRBJ2-7
CDR3: CASSRHRDSYEQYF
DNA: TGCGCCAGCAGCCGCCACAGGGACTCCTACGAGCAGTACTTC

V: TRBV14
D: -
size: -
J: TRBJ1-2
CDR3: CASSQGAPYGYTF
DNA: TGTGCCAGCAGCCAAGGAGCGCCGTATGGCTACACCTTC

V: TRBV27
D: -
size: few
J: TRBJ2-1
CDR3: CASSLTPPGHFVSEQFF
DNA: TGTGCCAGCAGTTTGACGCCCCCGGGACACTTCGTCAGTGAGCAGTTCTTC

V: TRBV6-6
D: -
size: -
J: TRBJ2-3
CDR3: CASRATSDTQYF
DNA: TGTGCCAGCAGGGCGACTAGTGATACGCAGTATTTT

V: TRBV19
D: TRBD2
size: few
J: TRBJ2-7
CDR3: CASSILGGLATHEQYF
DNA: TGTGCCAGTAGTATATTGGGAGGACTAGCGACCCACGAGCAGTACTTC

V: TRBV7-9
D: -
size: -
J: TRBJ2-5
CDR3: CASSLLELQETQYF
DNA: TGTGCCAGCAGCTTACTTGAACTACAAGAGACCCAGTACTTC

V: TRBV3-1/TRBV3-2
D: TRBD2
size: -
J: TRBJ2-5
CDR3: CASSQAGSSGREETQYF
DNA: TGTGCCAGCAGCCAGGCGGGGAGTAGCGGGAGAGAAGAGACCCAGTACTTC

V: TRBV9
D: -
size: -
J: TRBJ2-1
CDR3: CASSALWGLGYNEQFF
DNA: TGTGCCAGCAGCGCCCTTTGGGGGCTCGGCTACAATGAGCAGTTCTTC